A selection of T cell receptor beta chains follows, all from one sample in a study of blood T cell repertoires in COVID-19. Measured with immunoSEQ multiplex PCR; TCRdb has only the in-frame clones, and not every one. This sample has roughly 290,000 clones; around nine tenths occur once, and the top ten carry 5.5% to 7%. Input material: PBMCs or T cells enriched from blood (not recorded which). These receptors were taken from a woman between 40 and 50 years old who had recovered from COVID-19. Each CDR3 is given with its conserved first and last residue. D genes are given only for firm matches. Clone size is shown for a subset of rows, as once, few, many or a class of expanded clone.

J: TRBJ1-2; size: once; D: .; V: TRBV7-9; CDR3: CASSLVGGYTF; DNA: TGTGCCAGCAGCTTAGTTGGCGGCTACACCTTC
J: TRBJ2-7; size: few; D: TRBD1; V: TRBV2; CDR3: CASNGRGYEQYF; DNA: TGTGCCAGCAATGGCAGGGGGTACGAGCAGTACTTC
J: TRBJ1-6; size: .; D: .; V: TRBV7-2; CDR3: CASSPIDSPLHF; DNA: TGTGCCAGCAGCCCGATAGATTCACCCCTCCACTTT
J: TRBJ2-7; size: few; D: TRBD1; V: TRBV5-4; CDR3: CASSSYRDRGNYEQYF; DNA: TGTGCCAGCAGCTCATACCGGGACAGGGGTAACTACGAGCAGTACTTC
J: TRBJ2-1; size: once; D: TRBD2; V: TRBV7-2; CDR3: CASSLARTSATYNEQFF; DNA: TGTGCCAGCAGCTTAGCCCGGACTAGCGCAACCTACAATGAGCAGTTCTTC
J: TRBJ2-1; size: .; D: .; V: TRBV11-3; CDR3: CASSLDLEGANEQFF; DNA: TGTGCCAGCAGCTTAGATCTGGAGGGGGCCAATGAGCAGTTCTTC
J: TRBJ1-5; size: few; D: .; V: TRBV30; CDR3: CAWGQSRQPQHF; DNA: TGTGCCTGGGGACAGTCTCGTCAGCCCCAGCATTTT
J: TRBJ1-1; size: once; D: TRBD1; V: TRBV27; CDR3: CASSSPGTGSDTEAFF; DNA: TGTGCCAGCAGTTCCCCCGGGACAGGGAGTGACACTGAAGCTTTCTTT
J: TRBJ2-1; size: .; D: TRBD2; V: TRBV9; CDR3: CASSDTSGSINEQFF; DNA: TGTGCCAGCAGCGATACTAGCGGGAGTATCAATGAGCAGTTCTTC
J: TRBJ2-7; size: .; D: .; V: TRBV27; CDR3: CASSLIPGESYEQYF; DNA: TGTGCCAGCAGTTTAATCCCCGGGGAGTCCTACGAGCAGTACTTC
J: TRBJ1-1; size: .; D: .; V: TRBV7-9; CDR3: CASSPYTGTEAFF; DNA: TGTGCCAGCAGCCCCTATACGGGGACTGAAGCTTTCTTT
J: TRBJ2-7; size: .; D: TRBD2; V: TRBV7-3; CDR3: CASSIKAGGYEQYF; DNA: TGTGCCAGCAGCATCAAAGCGGGAGGCTACGAGCAGTACTTC